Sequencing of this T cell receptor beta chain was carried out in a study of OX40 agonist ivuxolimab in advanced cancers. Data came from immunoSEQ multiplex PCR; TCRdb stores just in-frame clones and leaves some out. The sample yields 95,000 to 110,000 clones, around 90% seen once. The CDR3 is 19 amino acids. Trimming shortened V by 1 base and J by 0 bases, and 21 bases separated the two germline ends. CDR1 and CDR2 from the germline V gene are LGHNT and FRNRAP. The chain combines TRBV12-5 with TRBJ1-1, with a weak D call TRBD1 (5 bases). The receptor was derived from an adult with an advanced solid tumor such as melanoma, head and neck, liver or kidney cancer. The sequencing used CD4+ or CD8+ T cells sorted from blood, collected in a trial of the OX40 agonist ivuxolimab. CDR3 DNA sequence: TGTGCTAGTGGTTTGGCGCAGGGATTCCCTACCCCCATGAACACTGAAGCTTTCTTT. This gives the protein CASGLAQGFPTPMNTEAFF.